This note documents a single T cell receptor beta chain sequence. Compared with germline, one end of the junction differs, possibly owing to a read error. Genomic DNA served as template for TCR beta VDJ and CDR3 profiling. From the reads, TCRdb called clonotypes with MiXCR, one entry per CDR3 protein. The profile shows around 140,000 distinct CDR3 sequences, around two fifths of them singletons. In germline, CDR1 is SGHTA, CDR2 FQGNSA. The CDR3 totals 15 residues. The sample originates from a study of CD8+CD57+ T cells in acquired aplastic anemia. Sequencing was done on a sample of sorted CD4+, CD8+, or CD8+CD57+ T cells (not recorded which) from PBMCs. The chain has TRBV7-2 and TRBJ2-7; TRBD1 matches at 7 bases. This receptor was obtained from a human donor in good health, serving as a control. The CDR3 DNA reads TGTGTCAGCAGCTTAGTGGCAGGGGGTGACTACGAGCAGTACTTC. Protein sequence: CVSSLVAGGDYEQYF.